The 30 T cell receptor beta chains reported below all come from one sample, sequenced in a study of T-cell memory formation after mild COVID-19. MiXCR, applied by TCRdb to the 5' RACE reads, yields one record per CDR3 protein. Counted here are 300,000 to 400,000 distinct CDR3 sequences, over 10% occurring once; the ten biggest clones make up 20% to 25%. Sequenced input: PBMCs or a T cell subset sorted from them (not recorded which). Receptors originate from a man between 18 and 29 years old who had mild COVID-19 (a few samples of this study predate the infection). Cell type and time point are not known.

The chain links TRBV11-2 to TRBJ1-5, with D hard to call. CDR1 and CDR2 from the germline V gene are SGHAT and FQNNGV. With 5 bases removed from V and 7 bases from J, the gap between germline ends came to 15 bases. The CDR3 sequence is 14 residues long. CDR3 in amino acids: CASSPTPDGQPQHF. The CDR3 nucleotides are TGTGCCAGCAGCCCCACCCCCGACGGGCAGCCCCAGCATTTT.

This clonotype appeared a single time. The V gene is TRBV20-1, the J gene TRBJ2-3, with 12 bases aligning to TRBD1. Trimming took 8 bases from V and 5 from J; bases not matched to a gene: 8. Germline CDR1 reads DFQATT; CDR2 reads SNEGSKA (reference sequence). The CDR3 runs 14 residues. The CDR3 DNA is TGCAGTCTCCGGGACAGGGGGCGTCAAGATACGCAGTATTTT. Translation gives CSLRDRGRQDTQYF.

V and J are TRBV29-1 and TRBJ1-2; D not resolved. The V gene's germline CDR1 is SQVTM and CDR2 ANQGSEA. This CDR3 has 13 residues. The V end lost 3 bases, the J end lost 2 bases, and 10 bases lay between the germline ends. CDR3 in amino acids: CSVDDNPNYGYTF. CDR3 in DNA: TGCAGCGTTGACGACAATCCCAACTATGGCTACACCTTC.

Many counts were recorded for this clonotype. V gene TRBV20-1 combines with J gene TRBJ2-1; 7 bases line up with TRBD2. CDR3 length: 14 amino acids. Losses at the gene ends were 3 bases for V and 13 bases for J; bases not matched to a gene: 15. The germline V gene has CDR1 DFQATT and CDR2 SNEGSKA (reference sequence). The chain's CDR3 is CSASGGVPRPRQFF. Written as DNA, the CDR3 is TGCAGTGCTAGTGGGGGGGTGCCCCGACCCCGCCAGTTCTTC.

This clonotype occurred a few times. The V gene is TRBV6-5, the J gene TRBJ1-3, with D unclear. The CDR3 length is 16 residues. The V gene lost 2 bases and the J gene lost 1 base, with 12 bases spanning the gap. Looked up from germline, CDR1 is MNHEY and CDR2 is SVGAGI. The CDR3 nucleotides are TGTGCCAGCAGTTACGGGATCCCCCGATCTGGAAACACCATATATTTT. Residues: CASSYGIPRSGNTIYF.

The chain links TRBV29-1 to TRBJ1-4; TRBD1 agrees at 7 bases. The germline V gene encodes CDR1 SQVTM and CDR2 ANQGSEA. The CDR3 runs 12 residues. The J segment lost 5 bases and the V segment lost 7 bases, leaving 4 bases of the junction unmatched. The CDR3 region has the DNA TGCAGCGGGCGACAGGGAAATGAAAAACTGTTTTTT. Translated, it gives CSGRQGNEKLFF.

This clonotype was recorded at least ten times. The V and J genes are TRBV24-1 and TRBJ2-6; D remains unclear. Germline CDR1 is KGHDR and CDR2 is SFDVKD. There are 15 residues in the CDR3. The V gene lost 3 bases and the J gene lost 3 bases, with 8 bases spanning the gap. CDR3 DNA: TGTGCCACCAGTGATGGCAGGAATGGGGCCAACGTCCTGACTTTC. This codes for CATSDGRNGANVLTF.

This clonotype has only a few counts. The rearrangement uses TRBV11-2 and TRBJ1-3; the D gene is possibly TRBD1 (5 bases). Trimming pared 3 bases from V and 2 bases from J, leaving 8 bases between. CDR1 is SGHAT, CDR2 FQNNGV, per germline. This CDR3 has 14 residues. In DNA, the CDR3 is TGTGCCAGCAGCTTTCCAGGGACTGGAAACACCATATATTTT. Its protein is CASSFPGTGNTIYF.

The V and J genes are TRBV12-3 or TRBV12-4 and TRBJ2-1; TRBD2 matches at 7 bases. With 4 bases clipped from V and 1 base from J, the junction kept 10 bases outside the gene matches. CDR3 length: 17 residues. The CDR3 loop reads CASSSRGRGTSYNEQFF. The CDR3 coding sequence is TGTGCCAGCAGTTCCCGGGGGAGGGGCACTTCCTACAATGAGCAGTTCTTC.

The chain combines TRBV20-1 with TRBJ2-7; possibly TRBD1 for D (6 bases). V was trimmed by 2 bases and J by 9 bases, leaving 17 bases between them. Germline V gene sequence: CDR1 DFQATT, CDR2 SNEGSKA (reference sequence). The CDR3 has 13 residues. This CDR3 is CSARHRTDLVQYV. DNA for the CDR3: TGCAGTGCTAGACATCGGACAGACTTGGTGCAGTACGTC.

J is TRBJ2-7 and V is TRBV4-3, with TRBD2 matching over 7 bases. The CDR3 totals 16 residues. The junction had 8 bases not matched to a gene; V was cut back by 1 base and J by 2 bases. Looked up from germline, CDR1 is LGHNA and CDR2 is YSLEER. In nucleotides, the CDR3 is TGCGCCAGCAGCCAAGGAGCGCGGGGGAAGCCCTACGAGCAGTACGTC. This gives the protein CASSQGARGKPYEQYV.

This clonotype has ten or more counts. CDR3 DNA: TGCGCCAGCAGCCAAACCCCCCCGGGGAGGAATGAGCAGTTCTTC. This translates into CASSQTPPGRNEQFF. V usage is TRBV4-1 and J usage is TRBJ2-1; the D gene is possibly TRBD2 (6 bases). CDR3 size: 15 residues. CDR1 MGHRA and CDR2 YSYEKL come from the germline V gene. V was cut by 2 bases and J by 7 bases, with 15 bases left in between.

In its sample, this clonotype was seen a few times. This chain connects TRBV9 to TRBJ2-1, with D perhaps matching TRBD2 (5 bases). V was clipped by 4 bases and J by 0 bases, with 11 bases between them. The germline V gene encodes CDR1 SGDLS and CDR2 YYNGEE. The CDR3 is 15 amino acids. CDR3 region: CASSPKGSSYNEQFF. CDR3 nucleotides: TGTGCCAGCAGCCCAAAAGGGAGCTCCTACAATGAGCAGTTCTTC.

V is TRBV5-1 and J is TRBJ2-3, with 8 bases lining up with TRBD2. Germline V lookup: CDR1 SGHRS, CDR2 YFSETQ. The CDR3 is 15 amino acids. J gave up 2 bases and V 3 bases, and 5 bases lay outside the gene matches. The CDR3 region has the DNA TGCGCCAGCAGCTCTGCGGGGGGCACCACAGATACGCAGTATTTT. As protein: CASSSAGGTTDTQYF.

This clonotype was seen a few times. This sequence joins TRBV5-1 and TRBJ2-7; 10 bases line up with TRBD1. The CDR3 is 14 amino acids. From germline, CDR1 is SGHRS and CDR2 YFSETQ. Losses at the gene ends were 2 bases for V and 5 bases for J; bases not matched to a gene: 4. The CDR3 DNA is TGCGCCAGCAGCTTTGGGACAGGGGAGCACGAGCAGTACTTC. Its translation is CASSFGTGEHEQYF.

The V call is TRBV6-2 or TRBV6-3, the J call TRBJ2-1, with D maybe TRBD2 (5 bases). CDR1 is MNHEY, CDR2 SVGEGT, per germline. The CDR3 totals 14 residues. The V end lost 2 bases, the J end lost 7 bases, and 12 bases lay between the germline ends. In nucleotides, the CDR3 is TGTGCCAGCAGTTACCCGAGACTAAGGAATGAGCAGTTCTTC. Amino acids: CASSYPRLRNEQFF.

This clonotype was detected many times. This chain uses TRBV5-4 with TRBJ2-4; D possibly uses TRBD1 or TRBD2 (6 bases each). Germline V gives CDR1 SGHNT, CDR2 YYREEE (reference sequence). The length of the CDR3 is 14 residues. The V gene lost 3 bases and the J gene lost 6 bases, with 13 bases spanning the gap. This chain's CDR3 is CASSSPGEANIQYF. CDR3 DNA: TGTGCCAGCAGCTCCCCAGGGGAGGCAAACATTCAGTACTTC.

The chain is built from TRBV7-2 and TRBJ2-3; D is tentatively TRBD1 or TRBD2 (5 bases each). V lost 4 bases and J 3 bases, leaving 8 bases between the germline ends. The CDR3 covers 13 residues. Germline-derived CDR1 and CDR2 are SGHTA and FQGNSA. This CDR3 is CASSWDGTDTQYF. The CDR3 bases are TGTGCCAGCAGCTGGGACGGAACAGATACGCAGTATTTT.

This clonotype was picked up many times. This chain joins TRBV7-2 and TRBJ2-1; TRBD2 matches 12 bases. Per the germline V gene, CDR1 is SGHTA and CDR2 is FQGNSA. The CDR3 spans 17 residues. V lost 2 bases and J lost 8; bases outside the gene matches: 10. The CDR3 spells CASSLSVLAGGRDEQFF. The CDR3 nucleotides are TGTGCCAGCAGCTTATCAGTTCTAGCGGGGGGGCGCGATGAGCAGTTCTTC. The full variable domain, in which reference TRBV7-2 and TRBJ2-1 provide the parts outside the CDR3, is GAGVSQSPSNKVTEKGKDVELRCDPISGHTALYWYRQSLGQGLEFLIYFQGNSAPDKSGLPSDRFSAERTGGSVSTLTIQRTQQEDSAVYLCASSLSVLAGGRDEQFFGPGTRLTVL.

V and J are TRBV5-1 and TRBJ2-6, with 9 bases identical to TRBD2. Germline lookup yields CDR1 SGHRS and CDR2 YFSETQ. This CDR3 region has 19 residues. V gave up 0 bases and J gave up 0 bases; unmatched junction bases: 7. The CDR3 is CASSLVLAGQGSGANVLTF. In nucleotides, the CDR3 is TGCGCCAGCAGCTTGGTCCTAGCGGGGCAGGGCTCTGGGGCCAACGTCCTGACTTTC.

The chain has TRBV2 and TRBJ1-5; TRBD1 aligns across 8 bases. J lost 7 bases, V lost 4 bases, and 6 bases had no gene match. The CDR3 spans 14 residues. Germline CDR1 and CDR2: SNHLY and FYNNEI. The CDR3 coding sequence is TGTGCCAGCAGTGGACAGGGGCTGGGGCAGCCCCAGCATTTT. Encoded protein: CASSGQGLGQPQHF.

The chain joins TRBV5-1 to TRBJ2-5; tentatively, D is TRBD2 (6 bases). Trimming left V 4 bases short and J 2 bases short, with 9 bases between. The CDR3 is 13 amino acids. Germline loops: CDR1 SGHRS, CDR2 YFSETQ. CDR3 sequence (DNA): TGCGCCAGCAGCAGGGAGGTGCAAGAGACCCAGTACTTC. Protein sequence: CASSREVQETQYF.

This clonotype was observed a handful of times. The chain joins TRBV7-3 to TRBJ1-1; D call uncertain. The CDR3 length is 15 residues. Germline V gene lookup returns CDR1 SGHTA and CDR2 FQGTGA. V dropped 5 bases and J dropped 7 bases, with 20 bases sitting between them. CDR3 protein: CASSRSLDLGSEAFF. The CDR3 DNA follows: TGTGCCAGCAGCCGAAGCTTGGACTTAGGTAGTGAAGCTTTCTTT. The variable domain in full, with the rest retrieved from reference TRBV7-3 and TRBJ1-1, is GAGVSQTPSNKVTEKGKYVELRCDPISGHTALYWYRQSLGQGPEFLIYFQGTGAADDSGLPNDRFFAVRPEGSVSTLKIQRTERGDSAVYLCASSRSLDLGSEAFFGQGTRLTVV.

CDR3 in DNA: TGTGCCAGCAGGGGCGGAGATGACTTATTAGCCAAAAACATTCAGTACTTC. Translation: CASRGGDDLLAKNIQYF. The V gene is TRBV3-1, the J gene TRBJ2-4, with D unresolved. Trimming stripped 6 bases from V and 0 bases from J, with 18 bases between. In germline, CDR1 is LGHDT, CDR2 YNNKEL (reference sequence). The CDR3 has 17 amino acids.

The chain couples TRBV5-1 to TRBJ1-1; 7 nucleotides align to TRBD1. After removal of 4 bases from V and 4 bases from J, the junction contained 10 bases not matched to a gene. The CDR3 has 15 residues. CDR1 is SGHRS, CDR2 YFSETQ, per germline. This chain's CDR3 is CASSDRIPGGTEAFF. The CDR3 region has the DNA TGCGCCAGCAGCGACCGTATCCCAGGGGGCACTGAAGCTTTCTTT.

The chain links TRBV28 to TRBJ1-1, with D maybe TRBD1 (5 bases). The CDR3 totals 15 residues. CDR1 MDHEN and CDR2 SYDVKM come from the germline V gene. The germline V and J ends were trimmed by 2 bases and 0 bases, with 10 bases remaining between them. This chain's CDR3 is CASSLAGTMNTEAFF. In DNA form, the CDR3 reads TGTGCCAGCAGTTTAGCCGGGACGATGAACACTGAAGCTTTCTTT.

The sample holds many counts of this clonotype. J is TRBJ1-5 and V is TRBV23-1; D remains unclear. TRBV23-1 is marked as an open reading frame, function uncertain. V was pared by 3 bases and J by 2 bases, with 14 bases between. CDR3 length: 16 residues. The CDR3 sequence is CASSHLDRRGNQPQHF. CDR3 DNA sequence: TGCGCCAGCAGTCACCTGGACCGGAGGGGCAATCAGCCCCAGCATTTT.

The V gene is TRBV7-3, the J gene TRBJ2-1; D not resolved. This CDR3 comprises 12 residues. V dropped 5 bases and J dropped 8 bases, with 10 bases sitting between them. The germline V gene has CDR1 SGHTA and CDR2 FQGTGA. CDR3 DNA sequence: TGTGCCAGCAGCCTTATGGGCGATGAGCAGTTCTTC. Translating gives CASSLMGDEQFF.

This rearrangement joins TRBV5-6 to TRBJ1-6; D might be TRBD1 (5 bases). Germline values: CDR1 SGHDT, CDR2 YYEEEE. Trimming cost V 6 bases and J 2 bases, with 15 bases left between them. The CDR3 loop spans 16 amino acids. In nucleotides, the CDR3 is TGTGCCAGCAAACTGGACACGGGAGCCTATAATTCACCCCTCCACTTT. This sequence encodes CASKLDTGAYNSPLHF. Full variable domain (remainder filled in from reference TRBV5-6 and TRBJ1-6): DAGVTQSPTHLIKTRGQQVTLRCSPKSGHDTVSWYQQALGQGPQFIFQYYEEEERQRGNFPDRFSGHQFPNYSSELNVNALLLGDSALYLCASKLDTGAYNSPLHFGNGTRLTVT.

The rearrangement joins TRBV4-3 to TRBJ1-5; tentative D call: TRBD1 (6 bases). This CDR3 is 15 amino acids long. CDR1 and CDR2 from the germline V gene are LGHNA and YSLEER. V was clipped by 2 bases and J by 6 bases, with 14 bases between them. CDR3 bases: TGCGCCAGCAGCCAACCCCTCGGGGGGCCTCAGCCCCAGCATTTT. This codes for CASSQPLGGPQPQHF.